This TCR beta chain comes out of a study of shared clonotypes between healthy human individuals. Whole-study findings and limits: Incomplete sequencing of sorted subsets was indicated by rarefaction despite large depth.

The repertoire was sequenced with immunoSEQ multiplex PCR; TCRdb's copy has only in-frame clones and lacks some. This table holds over 800,000 clones, 80% to 95% found once. Terminally differentiated effector memory CD45RA+ cells were left out of the naive CD8 fraction, which was CD45RO-negative and positively selected for CCR7. The germline V gene has CDR1 PRHDT and CDR2 FYEKMQ (reference sequence). The CDR3 is 14 amino acids. V was shortened by 4 bases and J by 6 bases, with 16 bases between the two germline ends. This clone was detected once. No antigen is known for it. The sequenced sample consisted of naive CD8+ T cells sorted from blood. The TCR was taken from a man aged 30-40 years in good health. The chain recombines TRBV13 with TRBJ2-7, with D possibly matching TRBD1 (5 bases). In DNA, the CDR3 is TGTGCCAGCAGCTCAGGGCCCAAGCAGTTCGAGCAGTACTTC. It encodes CASSSGPKQFEQYF. Looking up the rest from reference TRBV13 and TRBJ2-7 gives the full variable domain: AAGVIQSPRHLIKEKRETATLKCYPIPRHDTVYWYQQGPGQDPQFLISFYEKMQSDKGSIPDRFSAQQFSDYHSELNMSSLELGDSALYFCASSSGPKQFEQYFGPGTRLTVT.